This passage covers 32 T cell receptor beta chains from one sample sequenced in a study of CD8+ T cells in alopecia areata. cDNA reverse transcribed from extracted RNA served as the sequencing template. Sequenced by immunoSEQ multiplex PCR; TCRdb stores in-frame clones only, minus some. The data contain about 180,000 clones, approximately 65% of them singletons. The sample in question was CD8+ T cells sorted from blood, obtained at week 0. These receptors originate from a human donor with alopecia areata.

The V and J genes are TRBV2 and TRBJ2-7; D is possibly TRBD2 (5 bases). The germline CDR1 and CDR2 sequences are SNHLY and FYNNEI. Between the trimmed V and J ends, which lost 6 bases and 3 bases, there was a span of 9 bases. This CDR3 has 12 amino acids. The DNA of the CDR3 is TGTGCCAGCAGGGACTCCTACTACGAGCAGTACTTC. This translates into CASRDSYYEQYF.

This chain uses TRBV5-1 with TRBJ2-4; D not certain. CDR3 length: 13 residues. Germline loops: CDR1 SGHRS, CDR2 YFSETQ. V lost 2 bases and J 6 bases, leaving 9 bases between the germline ends. CDR3 sequence: CASSFESSNIQYF. The CDR3, as DNA: TGCGCCAGCAGCTTCGAAAGTTCAAACATTCAGTACTTC.

The rearrangement uses TRBV4-2 and TRBJ2-7, with 8 bases fitting TRBD1. V lost 1 base to trimming and J lost 5 bases; unmatched junction nucleotides: 10. The germline V gene has CDR1 LGHNA and CDR2 YNFKEQ. The CDR3 runs to 16 residues. CDR3 in DNA: TGTGCCAGCAGCCAAGGTACCGGGACAGGCCCCGACGAGCAGTACTTC. It specifies CASSQGTGTGPDEQYF.

This clone was detected a few times. The chain has TRBV29-1 and TRBJ2-4, with a weak D call TRBD1 (5 bases). The CDR3 has 15 amino acids. The germline V and J ends were trimmed by 3 bases and 3 bases, with 15 bases remaining between them. Germline V gives CDR1 SQVTM, CDR2 ANQGSEA. CDR3 protein: CSVDNTGTDKNIQYF. The CDR3 region has the DNA TGCAGCGTTGATAACACAGGAACGGACAAAAACATTCAGTACTTC.

The CDR3 reads CASSRLGHTEAFF. The DNA of the CDR3 is TGTGCCAGCAGTCGGTTAGGGCACACTGAAGCTTTCTTT. The chain links TRBV2 to TRBJ1-1; D ambiguous. The CDR3 is 13 amino acids. Trimming removed 5 bases from V and 3 bases from J, with 10 bases in between. Per germline, CDR1 SNHLY and CDR2 FYNNEI.

In this sample, this clone turned up once. V is TRBV13 and J is TRBJ2-1; 11 bases match TRBD1. The CDR3 runs 16 residues. Looked up from germline, CDR1 is PRHDT and CDR2 is FYEKMQ (reference sequence). With 0 bases clipped from V and 6 bases from J, the junction kept 4 bases outside the gene matches. This CDR3 is CASSLGRTGGRNEQFF. The CDR3 nucleotides read TGTGCCAGCAGCTTAGGCCGGACAGGGGGCCGCAATGAGCAGTTCTTC.

The chain couples TRBV11-2 to TRBJ2-1; TRBD1 or TRBD2 may be the D gene (5 bases each). V was shortened by 8 bases and J by 10 bases, with 21 bases between the two germline ends. The CDR3 extends over 14 amino acids. The V gene's germline CDR1 is SGHAT and CDR2 FQNNGV. Here the CDR3 reads CASSSTRGALEQFF. CDR3 nucleotide sequence: TGTGCCAGCTCCTCTACCCGAGGGGCTCTGGAGCAGTTCTTC.

The V and J genes are TRBV12-5 and TRBJ1-2; a weak D match, TRBD1 (5 bases). The CDR3 totals 15 residues. V lost 3 bases to trimming and J lost 8 bases, with 19 bases between them. In germline, CDR1 is LGHNT, CDR2 FRNRAP. CDR3 sequence: CASGFPGGSLYGYTF. In DNA form, the CDR3 reads TGTGCTAGTGGTTTCCCGGGGGGATCTCTCTACGGCTACACCTTC. Drawing the rest from reference TRBV12-5 and TRBJ1-2, the complete variable domain is DARVTQTPRHKVTEMGQEVTMRCQPILGHNTVFWYRQTMMQGLELLAYFRNRAPLDDSGMPKDRFSAEMPDATLATLKIQPSEPRDSAVYFCASGFPGGSLYGYTFGSGTRLTVV.

This chain connects TRBV9 to TRBJ2-5; D unclear. With 0 bases removed from V and 6 bases from J, the gap between germline ends came to 12 bases. The CDR3 is 14 residues long. Germline assignment: CDR1 SGDLS and CDR2 YYNGEE. The CDR3 coding sequence is TGTGCCAGCAGCGTAGGGTTAGCTGGGCAGACCCAGTACTTC. This codes for CASSVGLAGQTQYF.

This clone was detected only a few times. V and J are TRBV5-6 and TRBJ2-7, with D maybe TRBD2 (5 bases). The germline V gene encodes CDR1 SGHDT and CDR2 YYEEEE. V shed 5 bases and J shed 0 bases, with 12 bases lying between them. This CDR3 is built from 14 residues. The CDR3 loop is CASRGASGSYEQYF. The CDR3 DNA sequence: TGTGCCAGCAGGGGAGCATCTGGCTCCTACGAGCAGTACTTC.

The table lists this clone with a count of one. This chain uses TRBV12-5 with TRBJ2-7; D unresolved. CDR3 length: 13 amino acids. V shed 1 base and J shed 6 bases, with 10 bases lying between them. Germline lookup yields CDR1 LGHNT and CDR2 FRNRAP. In DNA form, the CDR3 reads TGTGCTAGTGGTTTGGCCAATTTGGTCGAGCAGTACTTC. Amino acid sequence: CASGLANLVEQYF.

The chain employs TRBV30 and TRBJ2-3, with 8 nucleotides matching TRBD2. CDR3 length: 14 amino acids. The germline CDR1 and CDR2 sequences are GTSNPN and SVGIG (reference sequence). Losses at the gene ends were 1 base for V and 3 bases for J; bases not matched to a gene: 3. The CDR3: CAWSDSGATDTQYF. The DNA of the CDR3 is TGTGCCTGGAGTGATAGCGGGGCAACAGATACGCAGTATTTT.

Only a few counts were recorded for this clone. This rearrangement joins TRBV7-6 to TRBJ1-2; D ambiguous. V was pared by 1 base and J by 2 bases, with 5 bases between. The CDR3 has 13 residues. CDR1 SGHVS and CDR2 FNYEAQ come from the germline V gene. The CDR3 DNA follows: TGTGCCAGCAGCTTAGGGCAAAACTATGGCTACACCTTC. Protein sequence: CASSLGQNYGYTF.

The chain has TRBV4-1 and TRBJ2-7; D call uncertain. The germline CDR1 and CDR2 sequences are MGHRA and YSYEKL. The CDR3 is 15 residues long. Trimming removed 2 bases from V and 3 bases from J, with 14 bases in between. The CDR3 sequence: CASSQTQDGFYEQYF. CDR3 nucleotides: TGCGCCAGCAGCCAAACCCAAGACGGTTTCTACGAGCAGTACTTC.

The rearrangement links TRBV4-1 to TRBJ2-1; D perhaps matches TRBD2 (6 bases). The germline V and J ends were trimmed by 1 base and 4 bases, with 14 bases remaining between them. CDR1 and CDR2 from the germline V gene are MGHRA and YSYEKL. This CDR3 is built from 16 residues. CDR3 nucleotides: TGCGCCAGCAGCCAAGGCGGGACTCCCAATTACAATGAGCAGTTCTTC. It is translated as CASSQGGTPNYNEQFF.

The chain links TRBV27 to TRBJ1-1; no clear D gene. The V gene's germline CDR1 is MNHEY and CDR2 SMNVEV (reference sequence). V was shortened by 5 bases and J by 1 base, with 11 bases between the two germline ends. The CDR3 is 14 residues long. The CDR3 bases are TGTGCCAGCAGTCCTAGCCGGTCGAACACTGAAGCTTTCTTT. It codes for CASSPSRSNTEAFF.

The chain uses TRBV5-1 and TRBJ2-7; no reliable D call. Trimming shortened V by 1 base and J by 5 bases, and 7 bases separated the two germline ends. This CDR3 has 12 residues. CDR1 SGHRS and CDR2 YFSETQ come from the germline V gene. The CDR3 reads CASSLYPHEQYF. The CDR3 DNA is TGCGCCAGCAGCTTGTACCCCCACGAGCAGTACTTC.

The genes are TRBV5-6 and TRBJ2-1; TRBD1 matches 10 bases. Germline V gene data show CDR1 as SGHDT and CDR2 as YYEEEE. The V segment lost 6 bases and the J segment 4 bases; nucleotides outside the gene matches: 10. This CDR3 has 16 residues. The CDR3 spells CASIRGTGEFYNEQFF. CDR3 bases: TGTGCCAGCATCCGCGGGACAGGGGAATTTTACAATGAGCAGTTCTTC.

The chain joins TRBV19 to TRBJ1-4, with a possible D match to TRBD1 (6 bases). The CDR3 has 16 amino acids. The V gene lost 6 bases and the J gene lost 0 bases, with 14 bases spanning the gap. Germline-derived CDR1 and CDR2 are LNHDA and SQIVND (reference sequence). This chain's CDR3 is CASRGGRQATNEKLFF. DNA of the CDR3: TGTGCCAGTAGAGGGGGAAGACAGGCAACTAATGAAAAACTGTTTTTT.

There are a few counts of this clone. The genes are TRBV10-3 and TRBJ2-1; D perhaps matches TRBD2 (7 bases). The CDR3 contains 14 residues. V was trimmed by 8 bases and J by 4 bases, leaving 15 bases between them. Germline loops: CDR1 ENHRY, CDR2 SYGVKD. CDR3 protein: CAIGVAGAYNEQFF. The CDR3 coding sequence is TGTGCCATCGGGGTGGCGGGGGCGTACAATGAGCAGTTCTTC.

This rearrangement joins TRBV6-5 to TRBJ2-5; D gene uncertain. This CDR3 is 15 amino acids long. From germline, CDR1 is MNHEY and CDR2 SVGAGI. The germline V and J ends were trimmed by 2 bases and 0 bases, with 10 bases remaining between them. The CDR3 region has the DNA TGTGCCAGCAGTTACAGTCCGGGCCACCAAGAGACCCAGTACTTC. Translating it yields CASSYSPGHQETQYF.

The CDR3 sequence is CSVGLDNTQYF. In nucleotides, the CDR3 is TGCAGCGTTGGTCTAGATAATACGCAGTATTTT. The chain links TRBV29-1 to TRBJ2-3, with D unclear. The germline CDR1 and CDR2 sequences are SQVTM and ANQGSEA. V was trimmed by 4 bases and J by 7 bases, leaving 9 bases between them. The CDR3 contains 11 residues.

Only a few counts were recorded for this clone. The gene calls are TRBV9 and TRBJ1-1; unclear D gene. V shed 0 bases and J shed 6 bases, with 15 bases lying between them. The germline V gene has CDR1 SGDLS and CDR2 YYNGEE. CDR3 length equals 15 residues. The CDR3 region has the DNA TGTGCCAGCAGCGTAGGGACGGGCGTAGGAGCTGAAGCTTTCTTT. Translating gives CASSVGTGVGAEAFF.

In this sample, this clone turned up a few times. In nucleotides, the CDR3 is TGCAGCGTTGAGGGGGACCGGACAGACTATGGCTACACCTTC. Translating gives CSVEGDRTDYGYTF. The chain couples TRBV29-1 to TRBJ1-2, with D possibly matching TRBD1 (6 bases). This CDR3 comprises 14 residues. Trimming took off 3 bases at V and 3 bases at J, with 14 bases between the two ends. CDR1 and CDR2 (germline): SQVTM, ANQGSEA.

The gene calls are TRBV7-3 and TRBJ2-3; no clear D. Germline V gene data show CDR1 as SGHTA and CDR2 as FQGTGA. V was clipped by 1 base and J by 1 base, with 12 bases between them. The CDR3 totals 16 residues. In DNA form, the CDR3 reads TGTGCCAGCAGCTTAAACGTCTATCCGGGCACAGATACGCAGTATTTT. Protein: CASSLNVYPGTDTQYF.

This clone occurred a few times. This chain links TRBV30 with TRBJ1-5, with 7 bases fitting TRBD1. The CDR3 extends over 15 amino acids. CDR1 and CDR2 (germline): GTSNPN, SVGIG (reference sequence). J was trimmed by 0 bases and V by 3 bases; bases with no gene match: 5. The CDR3 is CAWRRQGNSNQPQHF. DNA of the CDR3: TGTGCCTGGAGGCGACAGGGCAATAGCAATCAGCCCCAGCATTTT.

This clone was found a few times. The V gene is TRBV30, the J gene TRBJ2-1; the match to TRBD2 covers 7 bases. The germline V gene has CDR1 GTSNPN and CDR2 SVGIG (reference sequence). The CDR3 is 15 residues long. Unmatched junction bases numbered 6, after V lost 2 bases and J lost 2 bases. The CDR3 reads CAWSIRGVAYNEQFF. The CDR3 nucleotides read TGTGCCTGGAGTATCCGGGGGGTGGCCTACAATGAGCAGTTCTTC.

This chain's CDR3 is CAWSPGTGDYSNQPQHF. As DNA, the CDR3 is TGTGCCTGGAGTCCCGGGACAGGGGATTATAGCAATCAGCCCCAGCATTTT. The chain carries TRBV30 and TRBJ1-5; TRBD1 matches at 10 bases. Trimming removed 2 bases from V and 0 bases from J; junction bases left unmatched: 7. Germline V CDR1 and CDR2: GTSNPN, SVGIG (reference sequence). The CDR3 consists of 17 residues.

The chain carries TRBV4-1 and TRBJ1-5; D is unresolved. Germline V gene data show CDR1 as MGHRA and CDR2 as YSYEKL. The CDR3 totals 15 residues. With 4 bases removed from V and 2 bases from J, the gap between germline ends came to 12 bases. CDR3 protein: CASSRRIGGNQPQHF. The CDR3 DNA reads TGCGCCAGCAGCCGGCGGATCGGTGGCAATCAGCCCCAGCATTTT.

This chain uses TRBV7-9 with TRBJ1-1, with D possibly being TRBD1 (5 bases). The CDR3 totals 16 residues. Germline V gene data show CDR1 as SEHNR and CDR2 as FQNEAQ (reference sequence). The germline V and J ends were trimmed by 7 bases and 0 bases, with 18 bases remaining between them. CDR3 in DNA: TGTGCCAGCATCAGGAGCGACAGTCATCTGAACACTGAAGCTTTCTTT. Its protein is CASIRSDSHLNTEAFF.

The chain has TRBV4-1 and TRBJ1-6; D possibly corresponds to TRBD1 (6 bases). The CDR3 totals 15 residues. Germline loops: CDR1 MGHRA, CDR2 YSYEKL. Deletions cut 3 bases from V and 5 bases from J, with 11 bases between. In DNA, the CDR3 is TGCGCCAGCAGCCAGAGGGACACTAATAATTCACCCCTCCACTTT. Translating gives CASSQRDTNNSPLHF.

The rearrangement links TRBV6-1 to TRBJ2-3; a weak D match, TRBD2 (7 bases). The CDR3 runs to 16 residues. CDR1 is MNHNS, CDR2 SASEGT, per germline. V was shortened by 1 base and J by 1 base, with 12 bases between the two germline ends. The CDR3 is CASSEGGGRGTDTQYF. The CDR3 coding sequence is TGTGCCAGCAGTGAAGGGGGGGGCAGGGGCACAGATACGCAGTATTTT.